These 22 T cell receptor beta chains were all obtained from the same sample, sequenced in a study of T-cell reconstitution after alpha-beta-depleted transplantation in children. Library preparation (for TCRbeta) was performed with unique molecular identifiers. Using its own MiXCR run on the PCR reads, TCRdb lists one record per CDR3 protein. Here the sample spans about a million distinct CDR3 sequences, around 30% being singletons. The specimen was PBMCs, mostly from graft donor cells, collected 360 days after TCRalphabeta/CD19-depleted stem cell transplant. The receptors derive from a boy younger than two who had a stem cell transplant for SCID, so the T cells may come from the graft donor.

This chain links TRBV6-2 or TRBV6-3 with TRBJ2-3, with 7 bases identical to TRBD1. Looked up from germline, CDR1 is MNHEY and CDR2 is SVGEGT. The trim removed 4 bases at V and 6 bases at J, leaving 13 bases unmatched. The CDR3 runs to 16 residues. The CDR3 here is CASSFLWTGHPDTQYF. The CDR3 bases are TGTGCCAGCAGTTTCCTATGGACAGGTCATCCCGATACGCAGTATTTT.

The chain combines TRBV5-1 with TRBJ2-7; D ambiguous. Per germline, CDR1 SGHRS and CDR2 YFSETQ. The CDR3 covers 14 residues. Trimming removed 1 base at V and 4 bases at J, with 12 bases between. The CDR3 sequence: CASSLTPEPYEQYF. The DNA of the CDR3 is TGCGCCAGCAGCTTGACACCAGAACCTTACGAGCAGTACTTC.

This clonotype was picked up a small number of times. The chain has TRBV5-6 and TRBJ2-3; D may be TRBD1 or TRBD2 (6 bases each). The CDR3 length is 12 residues. V was trimmed by 7 bases and J by 6 bases, leaving 12 bases between them. Germline values: CDR1 SGHDT, CDR2 YYEEEE. Written as DNA, the CDR3 is TGTGCCAGCGGGGGGCCGCTGGATACGCAGTATTTT. It translates to CASGGPLDTQYF.

The chain recombines TRBV5-1 with TRBJ1-1; D is unclear. In germline, CDR1 is SGHRS, CDR2 YFSETQ. This CDR3 has 13 amino acids. V lost 7 bases to trimming and J lost 0 bases, with 10 bases between them. CDR3 DNA sequence: TGCGCCAGCCATAGGACTCTGAACACTGAAGCTTTCTTT. It codes for CASHRTLNTEAFF.

In the case of this clonotype: One junction end does not reproduce the germline sequence, and a read error may be involved. The chain is built from TRBV20-1 and TRBJ1-5; tentative D call: TRBD1 (6 bases). This CDR3 comprises 16 residues. Germline CDR1 DFQATT, CDR2 SNEGSKA (reference sequence). The CDR3 protein is CCARAGGPDSNQPQHF. Written as DNA, the CDR3 is TGCTGTGCTAGAGCCGGGGGCCCGGATAGCAATCAGCCCCAGCATTTT.

The V and J genes are TRBV20-1 and TRBJ2-2; D not certain. V lost 3 bases and J 3 bases, leaving 8 bases between the germline ends. This CDR3 contains 13 residues. Germline V gene lookup returns CDR1 DFQATT and CDR2 SNEGSKA (reference sequence). CDR3 nucleotide sequence: TGCAGTGCTAGTGACGGCTACACCGGGGAGCTGTTTTTT. Residues: CSASDGYTGELFF.

This clonotype has a handful of counts. The chain employs TRBV20-1 and TRBJ1-4; D is unclear. Trimming took 0 bases from V and 5 from J, leaving 10 bases between them. Germline CDR1 and CDR2: DFQATT and SNEGSKA (reference sequence). This CDR3 comprises 14 residues. CDR3 nucleotide sequence: TGCAGTGCTAGAGATCCTTGGCTAAATGAAAAACTGTTTTTT. Encoded protein: CSARDPWLNEKLFF.

V usage is TRBV6-6 and J usage is TRBJ2-3; D uncertain. The length of the CDR3 is 13 residues. V was clipped by 2 bases and J by 4 bases, with 7 bases between them. The germline gives CDR1 MNHNY, CDR2 SVGAGI (reference sequence). The DNA of the CDR3 is TGTGCCAGCAGTTACCGGCCCGCAGATACGCAGTATTTT. Encoded protein: CASSYRPADTQYF.

The V call is TRBV12-3 or TRBV12-4, the J call TRBJ2-7; the D gene could be TRBD1 or TRBD2 (5 bases each). V lost 5 bases and J 1 base, leaving 21 bases between the germline ends. The CDR3 loop spans 17 amino acids. The CDR3 loop is CASSPTRMGPASYEQYF. The CDR3 coding sequence is TGTGCCAGCAGTCCTACTCGCATGGGACCTGCTTCCTACGAGCAGTACTTC.

The rearrangement joins TRBV27 to TRBJ2-2; weak D call: TRBD1 (6 bases). The germline V gene encodes CDR1 MNHEY and CDR2 SMNVEV (reference sequence). This CDR3 spans 15 amino acids. The germline V and J ends were trimmed by 7 bases and 0 bases, with 12 bases remaining between them. The chain's CDR3 is CASKKQGPNTGELFF. CDR3 nucleotide sequence: TGTGCCAGCAAGAAACAGGGTCCGAACACCGGGGAGCTGTTTTTT.

This sequence joins TRBV27 and TRBJ2-3; D unclear. Germline CDR1 reads MNHEY; CDR2 reads SMNVEV (reference sequence). This CDR3 is 13 amino acids long. The germline V and J ends were trimmed by 5 bases and 4 bases, with 10 bases remaining between them. CDR3 residues: CASSTRYADTQYF. As DNA, the CDR3 is TGTGCCAGCAGTACTCGGTACGCAGATACGCAGTATTTT.

This clonotype was found a few times. Here the CDR3 DNA reads TGTGCCATCAGTGACCCTAGAAGGGACACTGAAGCTTTCTTT. It encodes CAISDPRRDTEAFF. The chain has TRBV10-3 and TRBJ1-1; no clear D gene. Trimming shortened V by 3 bases and J by 3 bases, and 11 bases separated the two germline ends. Germline CDR1 ENHRY, CDR2 SYGVKD. There are 14 residues in the CDR3.

This clonotype came up a few times. DNA of the CDR3: TGTGCCATCAGCGGGACTAGCGGGGAGTCAGATGAGCAGTTCTTC. It codes for CAISGTSGESDEQFF. The V gene is TRBV10-3, the J gene TRBJ2-1; TRBD2 matches 13 bases. J gave up 8 bases and V 6 bases, and 7 bases lay outside the gene matches. Germline loops: CDR1 ENHRY, CDR2 SYGVKD. This CDR3 region has 15 residues.

V is TRBV5-1 and J is TRBJ1-2; 8 nucleotides align to TRBD1. J lost 7 bases, V lost 4 bases, and 6 bases had no gene match. Germline CDR1 is SGHRS and CDR2 is YFSETQ. The CDR3 extends over 13 amino acids. CDR3 residues: CASSIGQGSGYTF. The CDR3, as DNA: TGCGCCAGCAGCATCGGACAGGGTAGTGGCTACACCTTC.

The gene calls are TRBV29-1 and TRBJ2-7; 10 positions match TRBD1. CDR3 size: 13 residues. With 7 bases clipped from V and 4 bases from J, the junction kept 7 bases outside the gene matches. In germline, CDR1 is SQVTM, CDR2 ANQGSEA. In nucleotides, the CDR3 is TGCAGCGAGGTGGGGACAGGGGAGTACGAGCAGTACTTC. Its protein product is CSEVGTGEYEQYF.

The genes are TRBV2 and TRBJ2-3; D uncertain. Trimming pared 8 bases from V and 4 bases from J, leaving 7 bases between. Germline V gene sequence: CDR1 SNHLY, CDR2 FYNNEI. CDR3 length: 11 residues. The CDR3 region is CASVLSDTQYF. CDR3 nucleotides: TGTGCCAGCGTACTTTCAGATACGCAGTATTTT.

The gene calls are TRBV5-6 and TRBJ1-5, with a tentative D call TRBD1 (6 bases). V lost 4 bases and J 2 bases, leaving 16 bases between the germline ends. Looked up from germline, CDR1 is SGHDT and CDR2 is YYEEEE. This CDR3 comprises 16 residues. The CDR3 sequence is CASSPRSSGGNQPQHF. In DNA, the CDR3 is TGTGCCAGCAGCCCCCGCTCCTCAGGGGGCAATCAGCCCCAGCATTTT.

The J gene is TRBJ2-3, the V gene TRBV11-3; 12 nucleotides agree with TRBD2. There are 16 residues in the CDR3. The V gene's germline CDR1 is SGHNT and CDR2 YENEEA. Trimming cost V 5 bases and J 2 bases; bases outside gene matches: 5. CDR3 bases: TGTGCCAGCAGCAAGGGACTAGCGGGCAACACAGATACGCAGTATTTT. Residues: CASSKGLAGNTDTQYF.

The chain combines TRBV20-1 with TRBJ2-7; D unclear. The CDR3 is 19 residues long. Looked up from germline, CDR1 is DFQATT and CDR2 is SNEGSKA (reference sequence). V lost 3 bases and J 0 bases, leaving 27 bases between the germline ends. CDR3 DNA sequence: TGCAGTGCTAGTCGGAGTGGCAAGGGCTTAGTGACGAGCTCCTACGAGCAGTACTTC. Residues: CSASRSGKGLVTSSYEQYF.

The rearrangement links TRBV7-2 to TRBJ1-2; the match to TRBD1 covers 8 bases. Trimming removed 1 base from V and 8 bases from J; junction bases left unmatched: 6. The CDR3 extends over 14 amino acids. Germline CDR1 is SGHTA and CDR2 is FQGNSA. The CDR3 DNA is TGTGCCAGCAGCTTAGAGCAGGGGGCGAGGGGCTACACCTTC. It specifies CASSLEQGARGYTF.

V and J are TRBV6-1 and TRBJ2-4; TRBD1 matches at 7 bases. The CDR3 covers 16 residues. The ends lost 2 bases at V and 1 base at J; junction bases unmatched: 5. The germline CDR1 and CDR2 sequences are MNHNS and SASEGT. CDR3: CASSEWGRGAKNIQYF. Here the CDR3 DNA reads TGTGCCAGCAGTGAATGGGGCAGGGGGGCCAAAAACATTCAGTACTTC.

This chain joins TRBV11-1 and TRBJ1-5; D ambiguous. The V end lost 1 base, the J end lost 6 bases, and 10 bases lay between the germline ends. Germline CDR1 reads SGHAT; CDR2 reads FQDESV (reference sequence). The CDR3 runs 14 residues. The CDR3 DNA follows: TGTGCCAGCAGCTTAGAGGGAGGGATTCAGCCCCAGCATTTT. Amino acid sequence: CASSLEGGIQPQHF.